This TCR beta chain is drawn from a study of blood T cell repertoires in COVID-19. Germline V gene sequence: CDR1 SEHNR, CDR2 FQNEAQ (reference sequence). The CDR3 is 15 residues long. With 3 bases clipped from V and 3 bases from J, the junction kept 2 bases outside the gene matches. Authors' methods: Counts of nucleated cells, estimated from reference gene primer amplification, were obtained. Clones were sequenced by immunoSEQ multiplex PCR, and TCRdb holds only the in-frame ones, with some missing. V, J and clone size are those of that table, while D and trimming were read from the DNA. The profile covers 300,000 to 400,000 clones, with over 70% appearing a single time and under 6.5% taken by the ten largest.

The sequence came from a woman aged 50 to 65 with COVID-19, enrolled during active disease. The sequenced material came from peripheral blood. J is TRBJ2-2 and V is TRBV7-9; 9 bases align to TRBD1. The CDR3 DNA follows: TGTGCCAGCAGCTTCGGACAGGGGTACACCGGGGAGCTGTTTTTT. Its translation: CASSFGQGYTGELFF.